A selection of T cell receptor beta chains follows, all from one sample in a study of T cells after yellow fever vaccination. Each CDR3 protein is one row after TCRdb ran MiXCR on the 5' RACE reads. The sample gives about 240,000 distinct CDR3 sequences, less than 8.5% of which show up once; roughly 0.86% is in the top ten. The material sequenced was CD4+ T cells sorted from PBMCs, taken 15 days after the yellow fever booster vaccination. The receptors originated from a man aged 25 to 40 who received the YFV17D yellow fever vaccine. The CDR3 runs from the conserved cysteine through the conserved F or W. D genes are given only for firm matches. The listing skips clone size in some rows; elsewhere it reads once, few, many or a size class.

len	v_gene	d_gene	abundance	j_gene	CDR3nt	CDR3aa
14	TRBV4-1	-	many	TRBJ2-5	TGCGCCAGCAAAAAACAGGGAAGCCAAGAGACCCAGTACTTC	CASKKQGSQETQYF
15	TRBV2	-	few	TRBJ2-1	TGTGCCAGCAGGGCTAGCATCTTCTCCTACAATGAGCAGTTCTTC	CASRASIFSYNEQFF
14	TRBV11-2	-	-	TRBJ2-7	TGTGCCAGCAGCTTAGATCCTCCAGCCTACGAGCAGTACTTC	CASSLDPPAYEQYF
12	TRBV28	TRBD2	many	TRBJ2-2	TGTGCCAGCAGTCTAGCGGCTGGGGAGCTGTTTTTT	CASSLAAGELFF
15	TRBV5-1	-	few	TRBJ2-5	TGCGCCAGCAGCTTGGAGCATCCTAGCGCGGAGACCCAGTACTTC	CASSLEHPSAETQYF
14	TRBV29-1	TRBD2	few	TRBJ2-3	TGCAGCGAGGGTGGTAGCGGGAGTACAGATACGCAGTATTTT	CSEGGSGSTDTQYF
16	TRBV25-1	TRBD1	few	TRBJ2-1	TGTGCCAGCAGTGAATTAGGGCAGGGGGCGCGTAATGAGCAGTTCTTC	CASSELGQGARNEQFF
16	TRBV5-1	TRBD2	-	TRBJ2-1	TGCGCCAGCAGCTACCTACTAGCGGGAGTCTCTAATGAGCAGTTCTTC	CASSYLLAGVSNEQFF
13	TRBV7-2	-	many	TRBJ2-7	TGTGCCAGCAGCTTAATTCAGGGCGACGAGCAGTACTTC	CASSLIQGDEQYF
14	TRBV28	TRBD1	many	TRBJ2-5	TGTGCCAGCAGCCCCGGGACAGGGAGAGAGACCCAGTACTTC	CASSPGTGRETQYF
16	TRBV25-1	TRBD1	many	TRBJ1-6	TGTGCCAGCAGTGAAAGTAGCCACAGGGGGCGGCCACCCCTCCACTTT	CASSESSHRGRPPLHF
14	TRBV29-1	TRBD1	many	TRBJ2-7	TGCAGCGTTGTCCTGAACGGACAGGTCTACGAGCAGTACTTC	CSVVLNGQVYEQYF
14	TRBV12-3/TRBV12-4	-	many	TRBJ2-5	TGTGCCAGCAGTTTACGGGGGTATCAAGAGACCCAGTACTTC	CASSLRGYQETQYF
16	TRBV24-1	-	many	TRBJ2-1	TGTGCCACCAGTGATTTGCAAGGGGCGGGCTACAATGAGCAGTTCTTC	CATSDLQGAGYNEQFF
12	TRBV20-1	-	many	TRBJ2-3	TGCAGTGCCCCCCCAAGCACAGATACGCAGTATTTT	CSAPPSTDTQYF
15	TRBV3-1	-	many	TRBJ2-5	TGTGCCAGCAGCAAGGGACTCCAGGGCGGGGAGACCCAGTACTTC	CASSKGLQGGETQYF
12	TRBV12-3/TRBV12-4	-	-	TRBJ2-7	TGTGCCAGCAGTCCATGGGGGCGGGAGCAGTACTTC	CASSPWGREQYF
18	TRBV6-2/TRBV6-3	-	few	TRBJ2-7	TGTGCCAGCAGCACTCAATCCCTGTACCGGGGAGCACACTACGAGCAGTACTTC	CASSTQSLYRGAHYEQYF
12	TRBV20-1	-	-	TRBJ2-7	TGCAGTGCTAGGGAGCTGGAGTACGAGCAGTACTTC	CSARELEYEQYF
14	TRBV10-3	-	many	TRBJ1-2	TGTGCCATCAGTGAAGGTGGGGGCGCGAATGGCTACACCTTC	CAISEGGGANGYTF
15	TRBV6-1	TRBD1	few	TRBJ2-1	TGTGCCAGCAGCGGGGCCGGACAGGGCTTGGGTGAGCAGTTCTTC	CASSGAGQGLGEQFF
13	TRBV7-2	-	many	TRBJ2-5	TGTGCCAGCAGTTACAGGGTACAAGAGACCCAGTACTTC	CASSYRVQETQYF
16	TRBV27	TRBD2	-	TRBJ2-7	TGTGCCAGCAGTTCCTCTAGCGGGAGGGCCCCATACGAGCAGTACTTC	CASSSSSGRAPYEQYF
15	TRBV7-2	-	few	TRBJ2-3	TGTGCCAGCAGCTTATCGATTTCCCGCACAGATACGCAGTATTTT	CASSLSISRTDTQYF
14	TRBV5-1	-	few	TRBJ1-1	TGCGCCAGCAGCCCCAGACAGCTGGACACTGAAGCTTTCTTT	CASSPRQLDTEAFF